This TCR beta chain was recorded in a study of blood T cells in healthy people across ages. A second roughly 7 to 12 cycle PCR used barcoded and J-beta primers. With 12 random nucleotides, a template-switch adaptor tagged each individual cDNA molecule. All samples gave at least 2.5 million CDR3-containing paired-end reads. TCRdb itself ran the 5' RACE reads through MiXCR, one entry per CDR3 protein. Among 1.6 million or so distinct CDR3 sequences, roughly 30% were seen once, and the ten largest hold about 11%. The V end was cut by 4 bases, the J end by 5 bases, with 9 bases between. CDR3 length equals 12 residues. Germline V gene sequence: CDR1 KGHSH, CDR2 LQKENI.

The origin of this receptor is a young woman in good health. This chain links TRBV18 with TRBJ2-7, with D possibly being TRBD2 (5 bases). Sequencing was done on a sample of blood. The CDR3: CASSREIDEQYF. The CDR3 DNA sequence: TGTGCCAGCTCACGGGAGATCGACGAGCAGTACTTC.